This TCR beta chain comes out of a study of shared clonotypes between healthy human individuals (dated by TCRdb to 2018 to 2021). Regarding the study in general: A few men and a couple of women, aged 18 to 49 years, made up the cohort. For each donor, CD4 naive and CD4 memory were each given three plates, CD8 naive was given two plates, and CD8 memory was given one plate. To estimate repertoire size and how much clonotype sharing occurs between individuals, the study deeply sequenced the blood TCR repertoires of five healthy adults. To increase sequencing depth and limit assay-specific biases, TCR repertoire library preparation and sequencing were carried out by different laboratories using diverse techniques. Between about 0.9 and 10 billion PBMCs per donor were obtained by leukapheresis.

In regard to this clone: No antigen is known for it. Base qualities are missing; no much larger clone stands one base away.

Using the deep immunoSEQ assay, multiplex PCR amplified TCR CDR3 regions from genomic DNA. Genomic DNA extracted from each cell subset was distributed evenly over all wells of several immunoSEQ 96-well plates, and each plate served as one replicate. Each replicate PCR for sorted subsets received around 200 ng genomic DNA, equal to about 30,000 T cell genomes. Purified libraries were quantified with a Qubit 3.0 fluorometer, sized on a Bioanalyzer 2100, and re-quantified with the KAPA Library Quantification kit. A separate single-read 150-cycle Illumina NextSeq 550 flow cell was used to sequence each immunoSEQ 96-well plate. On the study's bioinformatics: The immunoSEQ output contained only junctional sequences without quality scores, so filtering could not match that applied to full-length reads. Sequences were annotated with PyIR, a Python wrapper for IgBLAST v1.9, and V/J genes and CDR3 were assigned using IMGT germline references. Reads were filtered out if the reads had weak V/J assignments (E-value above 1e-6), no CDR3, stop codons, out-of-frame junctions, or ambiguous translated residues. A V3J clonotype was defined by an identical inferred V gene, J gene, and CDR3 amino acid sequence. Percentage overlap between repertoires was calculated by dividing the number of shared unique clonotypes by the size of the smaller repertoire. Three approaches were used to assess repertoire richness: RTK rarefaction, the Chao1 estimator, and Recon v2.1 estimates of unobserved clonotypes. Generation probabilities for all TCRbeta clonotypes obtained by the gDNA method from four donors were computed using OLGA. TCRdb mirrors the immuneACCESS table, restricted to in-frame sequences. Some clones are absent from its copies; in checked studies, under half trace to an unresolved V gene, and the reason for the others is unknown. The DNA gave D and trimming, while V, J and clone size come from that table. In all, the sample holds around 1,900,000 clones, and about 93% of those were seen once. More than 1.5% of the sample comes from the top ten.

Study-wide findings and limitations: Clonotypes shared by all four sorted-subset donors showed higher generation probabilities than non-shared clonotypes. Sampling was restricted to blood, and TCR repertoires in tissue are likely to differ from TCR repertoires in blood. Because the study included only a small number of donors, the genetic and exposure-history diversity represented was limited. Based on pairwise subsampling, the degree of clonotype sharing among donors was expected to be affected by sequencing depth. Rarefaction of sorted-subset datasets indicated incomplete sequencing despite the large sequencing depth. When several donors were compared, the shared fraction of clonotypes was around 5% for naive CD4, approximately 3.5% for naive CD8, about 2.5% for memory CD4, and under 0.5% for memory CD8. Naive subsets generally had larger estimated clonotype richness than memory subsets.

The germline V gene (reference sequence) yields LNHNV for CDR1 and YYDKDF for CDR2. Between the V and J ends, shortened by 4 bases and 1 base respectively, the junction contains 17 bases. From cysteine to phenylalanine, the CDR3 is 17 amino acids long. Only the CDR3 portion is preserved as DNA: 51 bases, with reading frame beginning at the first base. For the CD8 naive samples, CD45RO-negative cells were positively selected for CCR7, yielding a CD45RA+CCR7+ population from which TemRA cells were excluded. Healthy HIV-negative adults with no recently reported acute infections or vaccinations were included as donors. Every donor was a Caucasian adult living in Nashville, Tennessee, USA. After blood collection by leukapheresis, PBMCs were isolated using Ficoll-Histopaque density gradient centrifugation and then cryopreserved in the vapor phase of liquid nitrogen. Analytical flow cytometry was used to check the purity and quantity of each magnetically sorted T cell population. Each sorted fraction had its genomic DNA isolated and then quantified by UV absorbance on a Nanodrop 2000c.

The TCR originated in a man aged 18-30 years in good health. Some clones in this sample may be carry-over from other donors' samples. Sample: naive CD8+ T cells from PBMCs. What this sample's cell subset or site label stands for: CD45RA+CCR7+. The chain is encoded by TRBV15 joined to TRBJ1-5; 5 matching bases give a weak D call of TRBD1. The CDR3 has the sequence CATSMGPKSGSNQPQHF. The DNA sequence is TGTGCCACCAGCATGGGACCAAAATCAGGCAGCAATCAGCCCCAGCATTTT.